This T cell receptor (beta chain) was sequenced during a study of siplizumab effects on memory and regulatory T cells (dated 2019 in TCRdb). Study-level background: The effect of the anti-CD2 antibody siplizumab on alloreactive T-cell subsets was examined in allogeneic mixed lymphocyte reactions constructed from human PBMCs.

In the case of this clone: What this receptor recognizes is not known. No base quality values were provided; no much bigger clone lies one nucleotide off.

Library construction relied on the immunoSEQ multiplex PCR assay. Roughly 10^5 TCR templates per sample were assayed on the deep sequencing platform. Genomic DNA extracted from sorted T cells was used for TCRbeta CDR3 sequencing. As for the original processing: The R programming language was used for the clonal analysis of the TCRbeta CDR3 data. Alloreactive CD4+ and CD8+ clones were defined by comparing unstimulated samples with post-reaction CFSE-low samples. Regulatory or non-regulatory origin of alloreactive CD4+ clones was assigned by matching sequences to the sorted unstimulated Treg and non-Treg repertoires. TCRdb re-hosts the immuneACCESS table, in-frame sequences only. Its copies lack some clones; in the studies checked, an unresolved V gene accounts for under half of them, and the cause for the rest is not known. V and J calls and clone size are copied from that table; D and trimming were computed from the DNA. Counted in this sample were 85,000 to 130,000 clones; around 94% of them appeared once. In total, the top ten clones hold around 0.6% of the sample.

What the research found in general, with its limitations: Whether proliferating Tregs from siplizumab cultures were suppressive was not functionally confirmed. Of the alloreactive CD4+ clones that could be mapped, the Treg-derived share averaged about 63% with siplizumab compared with around 25% in control reactions. About 80-96% of proliferating CD4+ or CD8+ clones could not be given a naive or memory phenotype. Siplizumab significantly reduced the cumulative frequency of alloreactive sequences traceable to unstimulated CD4+ memory T cells. Compared with memory T cells, unstimulated naive T cells appeared more diverse, and naive cells seemed to make a substantial contribution to the alloresponse. Sequences below about 10^-5 frequency were poorly captured, so only a minor fraction of alloreactive clones could be mapped to unstimulated subsets.

Sorted unstimulated T cells, along with proliferating T cells recovered from mixed lymphocyte reactions, underwent TCRbeta CDR3 sequencing. Fresh whole blood from approximately 9 HLA-typed healthy donors was used to isolate PBMCs. Unstimulated CD4+ regulatory T cells were FACS-sorted to map the origin of alloreactive clones. This clonotype originated in a human donor in good health. Sequences were obtained from Tregs sorted from blood.

The CDR3 protein is CASSNRRGNTIYF. The DNA reads as follows: TGTGCCAGTAGTAATCGGAGGGGCAACACCATATATTTT. The chain joins TRBV19 to TRBJ1-3; TRBD1 is possibly the D segment (5 matching bases). V loses 4 bases of germline sequence and J loses 7 bases, and the interval between the two ends is 11 bases. The CDR3 holds 13 amino acids from the cysteine to the phenylalanine. Just the 39-base CDR3 DNA is kept, in frame starting at base 1. Reading the germline V gene (reference sequence) gives CDR1 LNHDA and CDR2 SQIVND.